The subject of this entry is one T cell receptor beta chain. Antigen: not known. This entry comes from a study of T cells expressing NK-cell markers. At the level of the study: Repertoires of TCR beta were obtained from T cells sorted as CD3+CD56+NKG2C+, CD3+CD56+NKG2C- and CD3+CD56-NKG2C+. Study findings and constraints: Four donors showed these clonotypes also leading the CD3+CD56-NKG2C+ fraction.

For each CDR3 protein, TCRdb gives one entry from its re-call of the 5' RACE reads, without DNA. This table lists hundreds of thousands of distinct CDR3 sequences. Germline CDR1 reads MDHEN; CDR2 reads SYDVKM. The CDR3 is 14 amino acids. The sequenced material came from blood T cells: a sorted CD56 or NKG2C T cell subset, CD4+ or CD8+ T cells, or bulk PBMC T cells (not recorded which). The chain employs TRBV28 and TRBJ2-1; no DNA is available, so the TRBD1 call from TCRdb remains unchecked. The sequence came from a woman aged 18 to 75 in good health. This CDR3 is CASIGGQFYNEQFF.